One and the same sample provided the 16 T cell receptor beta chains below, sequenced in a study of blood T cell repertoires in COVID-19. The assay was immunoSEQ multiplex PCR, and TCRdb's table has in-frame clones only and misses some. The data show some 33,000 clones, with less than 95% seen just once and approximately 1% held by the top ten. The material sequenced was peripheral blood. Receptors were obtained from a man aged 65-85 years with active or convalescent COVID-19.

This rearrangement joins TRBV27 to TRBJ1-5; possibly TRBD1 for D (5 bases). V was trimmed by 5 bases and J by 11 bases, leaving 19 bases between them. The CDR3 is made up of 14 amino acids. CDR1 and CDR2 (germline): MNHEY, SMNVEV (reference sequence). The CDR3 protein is CASSPGRGRTAQHF. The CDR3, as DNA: TGTGCCAGCAGTCCGGGCCGGGGGAGGACGGCCCAGCATTTT.

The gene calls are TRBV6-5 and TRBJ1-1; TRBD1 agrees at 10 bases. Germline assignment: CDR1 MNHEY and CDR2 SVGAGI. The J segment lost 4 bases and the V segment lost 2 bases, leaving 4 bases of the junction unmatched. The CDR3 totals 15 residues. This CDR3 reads CASSYGRTGGTEAFF. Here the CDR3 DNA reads TGTGCCAGCAGTTACGGAAGGACAGGGGGCACTGAAGCTTTCTTT.

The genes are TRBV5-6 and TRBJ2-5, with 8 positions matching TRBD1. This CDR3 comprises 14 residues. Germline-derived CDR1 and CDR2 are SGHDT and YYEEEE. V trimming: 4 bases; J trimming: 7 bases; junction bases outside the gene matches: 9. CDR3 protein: CASSPGTGWGTQYF. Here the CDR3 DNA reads TGTGCCAGCAGCCCGGGGACAGGTTGGGGGACCCAGTACTTC.

The CDR3 reads CASSIPGTGNTIYF. DNA for the CDR3: TGTGCCAGCAGTATCCCAGGGACAGGAAACACCATATATTTT. The chain joins TRBV6-6 to TRBJ1-3, with a possible D match to TRBD1 (6 bases). The CDR3 covers 14 residues. The germline V gene has CDR1 MNHNY and CDR2 SVGAGI (reference sequence). Between the trimmed V and J ends, which lost 5 bases and 4 bases, there was a span of 12 bases.

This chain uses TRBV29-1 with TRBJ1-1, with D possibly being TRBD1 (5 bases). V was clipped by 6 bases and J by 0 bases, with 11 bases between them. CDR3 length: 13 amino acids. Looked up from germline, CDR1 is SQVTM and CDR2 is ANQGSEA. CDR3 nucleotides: TGCAGCGTGGGGGGACTTCTGAACACTGAAGCTTTCTTT. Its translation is CSVGGLLNTEAFF.

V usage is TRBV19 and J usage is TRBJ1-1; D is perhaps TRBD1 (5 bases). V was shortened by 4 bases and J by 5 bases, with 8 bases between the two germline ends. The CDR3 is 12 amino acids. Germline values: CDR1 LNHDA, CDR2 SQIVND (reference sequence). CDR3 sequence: CASSKGRTEAFF. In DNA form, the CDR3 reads TGTGCCAGTAGTAAGGGGAGGACTGAAGCTTTCTTT.

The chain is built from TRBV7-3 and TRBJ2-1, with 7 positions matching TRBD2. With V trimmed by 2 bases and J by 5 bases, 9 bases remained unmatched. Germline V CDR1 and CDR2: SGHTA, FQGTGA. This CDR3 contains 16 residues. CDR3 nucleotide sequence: TGTGCCAGCAGCTTAGGGTTTAGCGGGCCTAACAATGAGCAGTTCTTC. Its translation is CASSLGFSGPNNEQFF.

The CDR3 protein is CASSPRVSYGYTF. In DNA form, the CDR3 reads TGTGCCAGCAGCCCCAGGGTTTCCTATGGCTACACCTTC. This sequence joins TRBV5-4 and TRBJ1-2; D might be TRBD1 (5 bases). Germline CDR1 and CDR2: SGHNT and YYREEE (reference sequence). V was trimmed by 4 bases and J by 4 bases, leaving 11 bases between them. The CDR3 loop spans 13 amino acids.

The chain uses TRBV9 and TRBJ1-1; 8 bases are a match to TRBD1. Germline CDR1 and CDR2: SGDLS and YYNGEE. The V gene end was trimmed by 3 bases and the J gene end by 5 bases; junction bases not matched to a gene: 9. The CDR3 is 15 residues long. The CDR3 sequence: CASSGTDRGRTEAFF. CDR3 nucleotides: TGTGCCAGCAGCGGGACAGACAGGGGACGTACTGAAGCTTTCTTT.

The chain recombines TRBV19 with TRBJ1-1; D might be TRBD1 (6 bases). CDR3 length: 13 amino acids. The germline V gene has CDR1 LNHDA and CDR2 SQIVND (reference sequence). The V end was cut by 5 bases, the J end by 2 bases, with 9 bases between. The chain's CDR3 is CASSQQGNTEAFF. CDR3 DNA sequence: TGTGCCAGTAGTCAACAGGGAAACACTGAAGCTTTCTTT.

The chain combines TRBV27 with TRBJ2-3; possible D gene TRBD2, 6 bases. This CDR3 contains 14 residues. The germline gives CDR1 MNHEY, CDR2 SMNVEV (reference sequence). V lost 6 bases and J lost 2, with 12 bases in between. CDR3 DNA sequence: TGTGCCAGCAGGGTGGGACTCTTCACAGATACGCAGTATTTT. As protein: CASRVGLFTDTQYF.

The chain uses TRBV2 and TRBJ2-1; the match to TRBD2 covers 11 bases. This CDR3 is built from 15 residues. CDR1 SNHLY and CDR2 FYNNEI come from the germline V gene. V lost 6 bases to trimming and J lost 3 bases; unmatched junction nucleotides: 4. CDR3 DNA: TGTGCCAGCAGGCTCCTAGCGGGAGGCTACAATGAGCAGTTCTTC. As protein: CASRLLAGGYNEQFF.

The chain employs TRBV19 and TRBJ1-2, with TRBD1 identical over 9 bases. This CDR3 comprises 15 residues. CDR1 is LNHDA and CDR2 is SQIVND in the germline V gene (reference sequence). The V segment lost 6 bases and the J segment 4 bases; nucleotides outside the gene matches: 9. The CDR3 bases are TGTGCCAGTAGCTCCTCGGGACAGGGTTCCTATGGCTACACCTTC. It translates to CASSSSGQGSYGYTF. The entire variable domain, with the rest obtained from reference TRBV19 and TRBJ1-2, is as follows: DGGITQSPKYLFRKEGQNVTLSCEQNLNHDAMYWYRQDPGQGLRLIYYSQIVNDFQKGDIAEGYSVSREKKESFPLTVTSAQKNPTAFYLCASSSSGQGSYGYTFGSGTRLTVV.

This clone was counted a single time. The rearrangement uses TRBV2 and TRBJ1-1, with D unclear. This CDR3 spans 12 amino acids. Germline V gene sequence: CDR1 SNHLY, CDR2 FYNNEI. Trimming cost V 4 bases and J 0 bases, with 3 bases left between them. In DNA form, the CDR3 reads TGTGCCAGCAGTGTCATGAACACTGAAGCTTTCTTT. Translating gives CASSVMNTEAFF.

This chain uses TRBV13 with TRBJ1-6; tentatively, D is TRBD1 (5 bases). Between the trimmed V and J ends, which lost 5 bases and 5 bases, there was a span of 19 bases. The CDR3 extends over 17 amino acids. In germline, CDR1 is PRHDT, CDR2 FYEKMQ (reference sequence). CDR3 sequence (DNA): TGTGCCAGCAGCCCCCGCTTGTCACGGGGGGATAATTCACCCCTCCACTTT. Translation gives CASSPRLSRGDNSPLHF. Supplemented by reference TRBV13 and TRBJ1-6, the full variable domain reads AAGVIQSPRHLIKEKRETATLKCYPIPRHDTVYWYQQGPGQDPQFLISFYEKMQSDKGSIPDRFSAQQFSDYHSELNMSSLELGDSALYFCASSPRLSRGDNSPLHFGNGTRLTVT.

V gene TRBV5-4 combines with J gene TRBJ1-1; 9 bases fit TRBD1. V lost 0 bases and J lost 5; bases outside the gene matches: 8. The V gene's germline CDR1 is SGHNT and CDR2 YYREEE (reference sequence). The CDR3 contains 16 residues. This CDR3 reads CASSLGSGQGRTEAFF. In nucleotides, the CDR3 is TGTGCCAGCAGCTTGGGGTCCGGACAGGGGAGGACTGAAGCTTTCTTT.